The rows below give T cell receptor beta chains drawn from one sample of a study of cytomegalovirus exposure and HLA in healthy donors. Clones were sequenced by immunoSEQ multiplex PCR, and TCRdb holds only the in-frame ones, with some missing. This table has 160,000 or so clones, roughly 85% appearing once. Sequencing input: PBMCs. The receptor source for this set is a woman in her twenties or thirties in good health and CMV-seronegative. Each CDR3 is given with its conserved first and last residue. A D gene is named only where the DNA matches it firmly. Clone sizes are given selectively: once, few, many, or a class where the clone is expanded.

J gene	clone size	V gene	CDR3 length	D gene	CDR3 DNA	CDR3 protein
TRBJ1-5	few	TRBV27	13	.	TGTGCCAGCAGTTTAGGCCGAATCTCGCCCCAGCATTTT	CASSLGRISPQHF
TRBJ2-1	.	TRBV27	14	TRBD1	TGTGCCAGCAGTCACGGGACAGCTTACAATGAGCAGTTCTTC	CASSHGTAYNEQFF
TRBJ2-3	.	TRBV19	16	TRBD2	TGTGCCAGTAGTAACCCTAGCGGGACTAGCACAGATACGCAGTATTTT	CASSNPSGTSTDTQYF
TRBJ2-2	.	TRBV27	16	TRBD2	TGTGCCAGCAGTGGGACTAGCGGGGGGAACACCGGGGAGCTGTTTTTT	CASSGTSGGNTGELFF
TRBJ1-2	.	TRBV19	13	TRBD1	TGTGCCAGTAGTCCTGACAGGGGGTATGGCTACACCTTC	CASSPDRGYGYTF
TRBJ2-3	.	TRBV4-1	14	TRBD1	TGCGCCAGCAGCCAAACAGGGGGCACAGATACGCAGTATTTT	CASSQTGGTDTQYF
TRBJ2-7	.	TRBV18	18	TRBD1	TGTGCCAGCTCACCACCCATTATCGACAGGGTGCGCCCCTACGAGCAGTACTTC	CASSPPIIDRVRPYEQYF
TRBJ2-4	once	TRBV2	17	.	TGTGCCAGCAGTGAAAAGGGGCAGTCACTAGCCAAAAACATTCAGTACTTC	CASSEKGQSLAKNIQYF
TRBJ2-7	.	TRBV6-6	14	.	TGTGCCAGCAGCCTCGCGGGAAGCTCCTACGAGCAGTACTTC	CASSLAGSSYEQYF
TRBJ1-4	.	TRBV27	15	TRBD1	TGTGCCAGCAGAGGACAGGGGGCAACTAATGAAAAACTGTTTTTT	CASRGQGATNEKLFF
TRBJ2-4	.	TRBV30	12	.	TGTGCCTGGAGGAAAAGGGGTAACATTCAGTACTTC	CAWRKRGNIQYF
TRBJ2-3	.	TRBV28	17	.	TGTGCCAGCAGTCCCCCCCTCGGGGGACGCGGGCCAGATACGCAGTATTTT	CASSPPLGGRGPDTQYF
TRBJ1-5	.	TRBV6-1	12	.	TGTGCCAGCGGGGCGCCGAATCAGCCCCAGCATTTT	CASGAPNQPQHF
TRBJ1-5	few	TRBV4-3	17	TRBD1	TGCGCCAGCAGCCAAGATGGGGGGACAGGGGGCAATCAGCCCCAGCATTTT	CASSQDGGTGGNQPQHF
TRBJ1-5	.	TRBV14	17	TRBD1	TGTGCCAGCAGCCAAGAGGGTACAGGGGTAGGCAATCAGCCCCAGCATTTT	CASSQEGTGVGNQPQHF